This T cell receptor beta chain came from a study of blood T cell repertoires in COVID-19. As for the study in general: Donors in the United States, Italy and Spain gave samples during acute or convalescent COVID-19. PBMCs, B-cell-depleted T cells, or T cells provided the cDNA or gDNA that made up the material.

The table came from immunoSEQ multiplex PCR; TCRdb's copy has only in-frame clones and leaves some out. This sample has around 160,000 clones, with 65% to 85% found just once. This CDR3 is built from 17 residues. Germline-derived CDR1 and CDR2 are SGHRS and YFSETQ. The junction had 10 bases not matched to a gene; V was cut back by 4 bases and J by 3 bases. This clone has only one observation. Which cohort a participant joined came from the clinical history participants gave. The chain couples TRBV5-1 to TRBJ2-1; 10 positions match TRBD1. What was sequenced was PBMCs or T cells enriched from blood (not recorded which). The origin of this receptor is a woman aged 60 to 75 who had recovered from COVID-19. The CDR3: CASSAGQGYGGYNEQFF. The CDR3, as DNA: TGCGCCAGCAGCGCGGGACAGGGGTATGGTGGCTACAATGAGCAGTTCTTC.